These 17 T cell receptor beta chains came from one sample sequenced in a study of technical replicates of blood from a handful of donors. Here immunoSEQ multiplex PCR was the method, and the copy in TCRdb shows in-frame clones only, minus some. The data contain around 50,000 clones, 95% to 97% of them singletons. The sequenced sample consisted of T cells isolated from PBMCs. These receptors originate from a human donor in good health.

The gene calls are TRBV6-1 and TRBJ2-1; 10 bases are shared with TRBD2. V gave up 10 bases and J gave up 8 bases; unmatched junction bases: 14. CDR1 and CDR2 (germline): MNHNS, SASEGT. This CDR3 has 15 amino acids. DNA for the CDR3: TGTGCCACCAGGTACGGGAGCGGGAGGGCCGATGAGCAGTTCTTC. Translation: CATRYGSGRADEQFF.

V is TRBV6-1 and J is TRBJ2-6; 8 positions agree with TRBD1. The V and J ends lost 2 bases and 1 base, in that order; junction bases with no gene match: 10. Germline CDR1 and CDR2: MNHNS and SASEGT. The CDR3 totals 19 residues. The CDR3 sequence: CASSEIQGAGISGANVLTF. Here the CDR3 DNA reads TGTGCCAGCAGTGAAATCCAGGGGGCGGGGATATCTGGGGCCAACGTCCTGACTTTC.

This clone was counted a few times. The DNA of the CDR3 is TGCGCCAGCACCCAACGCCGGGACAGCCTAAAATTTCTCACCTACGAGCAGTACTTC. The encoded protein is CASTQRRDSLKFLTYEQYF. The chain couples TRBV23-1 to TRBJ2-7; 7 bases are a match to TRBD1. TRBV23-1 is assigned to the ORF class and has an uncertain function. J gave up 2 bases and V 7 bases, and 23 bases lay outside the gene matches. This CDR3 is built from 19 residues.

The chain couples TRBV27 to TRBJ1-2; 7 bases match TRBD1. The germline gives CDR1 MNHEY, CDR2 SMNVEV (reference sequence). CDR3 length: 17 residues. Unmatched junction bases numbered 9, after V lost 2 bases and J lost 0 bases. CDR3 in amino acids: CASSLRQGSGSNYGYTF. The CDR3 DNA is TGTGCCAGCAGTTTAAGACAGGGAAGTGGATCTAACTATGGCTACACCTTC.

This clone was recorded once. This rearrangement joins TRBV7-2 to TRBJ1-2; tentatively, D is TRBD1 (6 bases). From germline, CDR1 is SGHTA and CDR2 FQGNSA. The CDR3 has 13 residues. V shed 5 bases and J shed 4 bases, with 11 bases lying between them. DNA for the CDR3: TGTGCCAGCAGCAAACAGGGAATCTATGGCTACACCTTC. As protein: CASSKQGIYGYTF.

The chain links TRBV19 to TRBJ1-2; TRBD1 matches 8 bases. Germline lookup yields CDR1 LNHDA and CDR2 SQIVND (reference sequence). The CDR3 is 13 residues long. The V and J ends lost 4 bases and 7 bases, in that order; junction bases with no gene match: 5. This chain's CDR3 is CASSNQGAGGYTF. Here the CDR3 DNA reads TGTGCCAGTAGTAACCAGGGGGCTGGTGGCTACACCTTC.

With respect to this clone: One end of the junction fails to match germline, which may point to a read error. The genes are TRBV4-3 and TRBJ2-2, with D perhaps TRBD2 (5 bases). In germline, CDR1 is LGHNA, CDR2 YSLEER. The CDR3 is 15 residues long. The CDR3 spells CASRPQTGNPGELFF. The CDR3 DNA reads as TGCGCCAGCAGACCTCAGACCGGGAACCCCGGGGAGCTGTTTTTT.

The genes are TRBV6-1 and TRBJ2-3, with 10 bases identical to TRBD2. Germline CDR1 reads MNHNS; CDR2 reads SASEGT. This CDR3 has 17 amino acids. The V and J ends lost 0 bases and 6 bases, in that order; junction bases with no gene match: 9. CDR3 in amino acids: CASSEALLAGESDTQYF. The CDR3 nucleotides are TGTGCCAGCAGTGAAGCCCTCCTAGCGGGAGAATCCGATACGCAGTATTTT.

CDR3 DNA sequence: TGCGCCAGCAGCCAAGATTCGTTCCTCCTCACTGAAGCTTTCTTT. Its protein product is CASSQDSFLLTEAFF. The chain has TRBV4-3 and TRBJ1-1; D ambiguous. The length of the CDR3 is 15 residues. Germline V CDR1 and CDR2: LGHNA, YSLEER. V was trimmed by 0 bases and J by 4 bases, leaving 12 bases between them.

The chain is built from TRBV27 and TRBJ2-1; D unclear. Germline loops: CDR1 MNHEY, CDR2 SMNVEV (reference sequence). This CDR3 comprises 13 residues. Trimming took off 0 bases at V and 7 bases at J, with 7 bases between the two ends. The CDR3 sequence is CASSLSQRNEQFF. CDR3 DNA: TGTGCCAGCAGTTTATCGCAGCGTAATGAGCAGTTCTTC.

The V gene is TRBV29-1, the J gene TRBJ1-2, with D hard to call. The germline gives CDR1 SQVTM, CDR2 ANQGSEA. V lost 2 bases to trimming and J lost 7 bases, with 14 bases between them. The length of the CDR3 is 13 residues. As DNA, the CDR3 is TGCAGCGTTGAAAACCGGGAGAGCCGTGGCTACACCTTC. This translates into CSVENRESRGYTF.

The chain couples TRBV5-1 to TRBJ1-2, with D perhaps matching TRBD1 (6 bases). Germline CDR1 SGHRS, CDR2 YFSETQ. The V end was cut by 0 bases, the J end by 4 bases, with 19 bases between. The CDR3 sequence is 17 residues long. The CDR3, as DNA: TGCGCCAGCAGCTTGGCCCAGCAAAGTACAGGGACCTATGGCTACACCTTC. Encoded protein: CASSLAQQSTGTYGYTF.

V and J are TRBV5-1 and TRBJ1-5, with D perhaps TRBD1 (5 bases). Germline loops: CDR1 SGHRS, CDR2 YFSETQ. This CDR3 contains 15 residues. Trimming pared 0 bases from V and 2 bases from J, leaving 9 bases between. The CDR3 bases are TGCGCCAGCAGCTTGGAAGGGGTGGGCAATCAGCCCCAGCATTTT. Translating gives CASSLEGVGNQPQHF.

The V gene is TRBV11-2, the J gene TRBJ2-5, with 7 bases fitting TRBD1. The J segment lost 1 base and the V segment lost 4 bases, leaving 0 bases of the junction unmatched. CDR3 length equals 13 residues. Germline V CDR1 and CDR2: SGHAT, FQNNGV. DNA for the CDR3: TGTGCCAGCAGCTGGGACAGCCAAGAGACCCAGTACTTC. It specifies CASSWDSQETQYF.

The chain carries TRBV7-3 and TRBJ2-6; 9 bases align to TRBD1. The CDR3 is made up of 18 amino acids. V lost 4 bases to trimming and J lost 3 bases; unmatched junction nucleotides: 10. Germline CDR1 reads SGHTA; CDR2 reads FQGTGA. CDR3 in amino acids: CASSSTGTGLLGANVLTF. The CDR3 DNA follows: TGTGCCAGCAGCTCGACCGGGACAGGGTTGCTTGGGGCCAACGTCCTGACTTTC.

The gene calls are TRBV7-2 and TRBJ1-1; possibly TRBD1 for D (5 bases). Germline V gene lookup returns CDR1 SGHTA and CDR2 FQGNSA. Trimming pared 3 bases from V and 5 bases from J, leaving 10 bases between. The CDR3 loop spans 13 amino acids. The CDR3 nucleotides read TGTGCCAGCAGCTTTCAGGGTAATACTGAAGCTTTCTTT. It codes for CASSFQGNTEAFF.

The genes are TRBV2 and TRBJ2-7; 8 bases align to TRBD1. Losses at the gene ends were 8 bases for V and 4 bases for J; bases not matched to a gene: 16. Germline CDR1 and CDR2: SNHLY and FYNNEI. The CDR3 loop spans 16 amino acids. CDR3 sequence reads: CASGTRPGQGRYEQYF. The CDR3 coding sequence is TGTGCCAGCGGCACCCGCCCAGGACAGGGAAGGTACGAGCAGTACTTC.